This T cell receptor (beta chain) was recovered during a study of T-cell reconstitution after alpha-beta-depleted transplantation in children. Preparation of the TCRbeta library involved a method that used unique molecular identifiers. TCRdb called the PCR reads again in MiXCR, with one record for every CDR3 protein. The sample gives 200,000 or so distinct CDR3 sequences, roughly 6.5% of which show up once; under 5% is in the top ten. Overall study results and limits: Several hundred graft clones that had expanded were reportedly the source of alpha-beta T cells about two months after transplant. Some patients owed their high day-60 TCRbeta diversity to surviving recipient T cells and thymic progenitors.

In this sample, this clonotype turned up many times. Antigen: not known. Material: PBMCs, obtained before TCRalphabeta/CD19-depleted stem cell transplant. The receptor comes from a girl under three years old with combined immunodeficiency, due to receive a stem cell transplant.

The CDR3 DNA sequence: TGTGCCAGGAGTAGCGGGACCTCCTACGAGCAGTACTTC. Its protein product is CARSSGTSYEQYF. This chain connects TRBV27 to TRBJ2-7; TRBD2 aligns across 8 bases. The CDR3 extends over 13 amino acids. Germline CDR1 is MNHEY and CDR2 is SMNVEV (reference sequence). V was clipped by 9 bases and J by 0 bases; unmatched bases: 4.